The 5 T cell receptor beta chains reported below all come from one sample, sequenced in a study of CD8 T cells in ankylosing spondylitis. Notes on the study in general: Among TCR beta sequences, a motif of several highly homologous variants appeared characteristic of ankylosing spondylitis blood.

Their recognized antigens are unknown. TCRdb analysed the 5' RACE reads with MiXCR anew, one entry per CDR3 protein. The sample lists 800,000 to 900,000 distinct CDR3 sequences; approximately 12% were seen once. Material for sequencing was blood, either unsorted or a sorted T cell fraction (not recorded which). The origin of the receptors is a male donor with ankylosing spondylitis.

This sequence joins TRBV20-1 and TRBJ1-1; 9 bases match TRBD1. Per germline, CDR1 DFQATT and CDR2 SNEGSKA (reference sequence). The CDR3 runs to 14 residues. The DNA for the CDR3 is TGCAGCCACGCCCGGACAGGGGAGAACACTGAAGCTTTCTTT. The encoded protein is CSHARTGENTEAFF.

This clonotype occurred many times. This chain links TRBV4-1 with TRBJ1-2; no definite D call. CDR1 is MGHRA, CDR2 YSYEKL, per germline. V was cut by 0 bases and J by 4 bases, with 12 bases left in between. This CDR3 contains 15 residues. In nucleotides, the CDR3 is TGCGCCAGCAGCCAAGATCCCTCCATGAGCTATGGCTACACCTTC. It encodes CASSQDPSMSYGYTF.

The chain combines TRBV20-1 with TRBJ2-1, with D perhaps TRBD2 (6 bases). Trimming removed 6 bases from V and 8 bases from J, with 11 bases in between. Germline CDR1 DFQATT, CDR2 SNEGSKA (reference sequence). The CDR3 loop spans 11 amino acids. The CDR3: CSARGIDEQFF. The DNA of the CDR3 is TGCAGTGCCCGGGGGATCGATGAGCAGTTCTTC.

This clonotype has just a few counts. Relative to the germline gene, one junction end is altered; a read error may explain this. This chain uses TRBV20-1 with TRBJ2-5; 10 bases fit TRBD2. The length of the CDR3 is 15 residues. Germline V gives CDR1 DFQATT, CDR2 SNEGSKA (reference sequence). The CDR3 nucleotides read TGCAGAGCTACTAGCGGGGCTTCGTACCAAGAGACCCAGTACTTC. Translation gives CRATSGASYQETQYF.

This clonotype was found a few times. The CDR3 nucleotides read TGCAGTGCTTGGACAGGGACCCAAGAGACCCAGTACTTC. Protein: CSAWTGTQETQYF. The chain recombines TRBV20-1 with TRBJ2-5; 8 bases line up with TRBD1. Trimming removed 5 bases from V and 1 base from J; junction bases left unmatched: 3. CDR3 length equals 13 residues. Germline V CDR1 and CDR2: DFQATT, SNEGSKA (reference sequence).